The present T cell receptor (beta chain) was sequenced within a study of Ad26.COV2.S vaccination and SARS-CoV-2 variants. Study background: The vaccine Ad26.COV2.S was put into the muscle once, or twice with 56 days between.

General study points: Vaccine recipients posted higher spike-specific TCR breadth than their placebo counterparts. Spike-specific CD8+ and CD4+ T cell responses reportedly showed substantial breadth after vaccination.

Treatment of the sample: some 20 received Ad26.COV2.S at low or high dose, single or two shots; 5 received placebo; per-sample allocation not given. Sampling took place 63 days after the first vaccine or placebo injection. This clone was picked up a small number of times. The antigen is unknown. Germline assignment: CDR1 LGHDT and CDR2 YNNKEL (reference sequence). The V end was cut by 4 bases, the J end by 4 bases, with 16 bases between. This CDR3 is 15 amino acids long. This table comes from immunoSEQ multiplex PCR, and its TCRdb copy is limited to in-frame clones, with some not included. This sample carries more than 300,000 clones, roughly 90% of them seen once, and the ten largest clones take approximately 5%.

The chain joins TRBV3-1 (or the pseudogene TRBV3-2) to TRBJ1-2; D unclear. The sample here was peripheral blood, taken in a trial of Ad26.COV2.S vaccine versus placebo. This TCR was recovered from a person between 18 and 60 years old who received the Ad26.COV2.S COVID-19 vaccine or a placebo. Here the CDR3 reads CASSLDVDGAYGYTF. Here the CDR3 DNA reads TGTGCCAGCAGCCTAGACGTAGACGGCGCCTATGGCTACACCTTC.